This is a list of T cell receptor beta chains from one sample in a study of T cells expressing NK-cell markers. TCRdb reworked the 5' RACE reads into one entry per CDR3 protein, no DNA. This repertoire includes under 600,000 distinct CDR3 sequences. The sample consisted of blood T cells: a sorted CD56 or NKG2C T cell subset, CD4+ or CD8+ T cells, or bulk PBMC T cells (not recorded which). These receptor sequences come from a woman in her 50s in good health. CDR3s include the opening cysteine and the closing phenylalanine or tryptophan.

j_call v_call cdr3_length cdr3_aa
TRBJ2-3 TRBV20-1 20 CSARRGTSGRLTDYTDTQYF
TRBJ1-2 TRBV5-1 13 CASSLVRSEGYTF
TRBJ1-2 TRBV12-3/TRBV12-4 15 CASSFGGGLSYGYTF
TRBJ2-2 TRBV19 16 CASSKGGGANTGELFF
TRBJ2-1 TRBV4-1 16 CASSRPGERNYNEQFF
TRBJ2-4 TRBV18 15 CASSPNLRLAGVQYF
TRBJ2-7 TRBV5-6 13 CASTRRNSYEQYF
TRBJ1-4 TRBV5-5 14 CASSSGQLSEKLFF
TRBJ2-7 TRBV20-1 13 CSARPPGLEEQYF
TRBJ2-1 TRBV25-1 15 CASSDRGMEDTEQFF
TRBJ1-2 TRBV3-1 12 CASEHRGKGYTF
TRBJ2-7 TRBV29-1 13 CSAMETGINEQYF
TRBJ2-2 TRBV6-5 16 CASSTGQGARTGELFF
TRBJ2-1 TRBV24-1 19 CATSASQRAGGPWRAEQFF
TRBJ2-3 TRBV3-1 13 CASSQVARDTQYF
TRBJ2-2 TRBV9 17 CASSVAPGGPLGGELFF
TRBJ2-3 TRBV10-1 14 CATNRGIRPDTQYF
TRBJ2-1 TRBV29-1 12 CSDYRGANEQFF
TRBJ2-3 TRBV6-5 14 CASRKGLGADTQYF
TRBJ1-1 TRBV6-5 13 CASRLAMNTEAFF
TRBJ2-3 TRBV7-9 16 CASSLTGTSGTDTQYF
TRBJ1-1 TRBV7-7 13 CASSPLGNTEAFF
TRBJ2-1 TRBV5-1 18 CASSLYQTQGFWANEQFF
TRBJ1-4 TRBV12-3/TRBV12-4 16 CASSLGQGVTNEKLFF
TRBJ2-5 TRBV12-3/TRBV12-4 15 CASSWGDRDQETQYF
TRBJ2-3 TRBV9 15 CASSAGEQGADTQYF
TRBJ2-5 TRBV24-1 13 CATSGLGGDTQYF
TRBJ2-2 TRBV20-1 15 CSARKGSLGTGELFF